The next 16 T cell receptor beta chains were all read from a single sample in a study of T cells in Graves' hyperthyroidism and ophthalmopathy. There were TCR beta CDR3 regions amplified from RNA transcripts. Carried out on the TCR CDR3, a first-round RT-PCR used the HTBI primer set. MiXCR, run by TCRdb on the multiplex PCR reads, gives a single entry per CDR3 protein. The data contain hundreds of thousands of distinct CDR3 sequences, 12% to 15% of them singletons. Sequencing was done on a sample of blood. Receptors were obtained from a young woman with Graves' hyperthyroidism.

This clonotype was recorded many times. The rearrangement joins TRBV7-8 to TRBJ2-1; D is tentatively TRBD1 or TRBD2 (5 bases each). CDR3 length: 15 amino acids. Trimming removed 4 bases from V and 2 bases from J, with 12 bases in between. The germline V gene has CDR1 SGHVS and CDR2 FQNEAQ. The DNA for the CDR3 is TGTGCCAGCAGCTCCGGGACGACCCCCTACAATGAGCAGTTCTTC. It translates to CASSSGTTPYNEQFF.

There are many counts of this clonotype. This chain links TRBV7-2 with TRBJ1-1, with D unclear. CDR3 length equals 13 residues. V was clipped by 2 bases and J by 6 bases, with 10 bases between them. CDR1 and CDR2 from the germline V gene are SGHTA and FQGNSA. The CDR3 sequence is CASSLWVQPEAFF. The CDR3 DNA reads as TGTGCCAGCAGCTTATGGGTTCAGCCTGAAGCTTTCTTT.

This clonotype was counted ten times or more. J is TRBJ1-4 and V is TRBV5-8, with 7 nucleotides matching TRBD1. Germline CDR1 SGHTS, CDR2 YDEGEE. The CDR3 is 15 residues long. Trimming at V came to 2 bases and at J to 0 bases, leaving 1 base not matched to a gene. The chain's CDR3 is CASSFGQATNEKLFF. The CDR3, as DNA: TGTGCCAGCAGCTTTGGACAGGCAACTAATGAAAAACTGTTTTTT.

This clonotype was observed many times. The chain couples TRBV5-8 to TRBJ1-2, with D possibly matching TRBD1 (6 bases). Germline CDR1 is SGHTS and CDR2 is YDEGEE. The CDR3 spans 14 residues. Trimming removed 7 bases at V and 7 bases at J, with 20 bases between. This CDR3 is CASSHTTGFGGYTF. CDR3 coding DNA: TGTGCCAGCTCTCACACCACAGGGTTTGGTGGCTACACCTTC.

The chain joins TRBV5-6 to TRBJ2-3, with 7 bases lining up with TRBD2. Germline values: CDR1 SGHDT, CDR2 YYEEEE. The CDR3 loop spans 15 amino acids. V trimming: 4 bases; J trimming: 0 bases; junction bases outside the gene matches: 5. CDR3 sequence reads: CASSGLADSTDTQYF. DNA of the CDR3: TGTGCCAGCAGCGGCCTAGCGGATAGCACAGATACGCAGTATTTT.

This clonotype was detected ten times or more. V is TRBV30 and J is TRBJ2-7; 7 positions match TRBD1. Germline CDR1 is GTSNPN and CDR2 is SVGIG (reference sequence). The CDR3 extends over 13 amino acids. Unmatched junction bases numbered 11, after V lost 6 bases and J lost 6 bases. As DNA, the CDR3 is TGTGCCTGCCACTCGGGACAGTGGGCCGAGCAGTACTTC. This gives the protein CACHSGQWAEQYF.

The chain is built from TRBV9 and TRBJ2-7; the D gene is possibly TRBD1 (7 bases). The CDR3 runs 14 residues. Per the germline V gene, CDR1 is SGDLS and CDR2 is YYNGEE. V lost 2 bases and J 2 bases, leaving 11 bases between the germline ends. Here the CDR3 reads CASSVAGQPYEQYF. CDR3 nucleotide sequence: TGTGCCAGCAGCGTGGCGGGACAGCCCTACGAGCAGTACTTC.

Notes on this clonotype: A much larger clone lies one base from this, so it may be a read error. This chain uses TRBV20-1 with TRBJ2-7; 7 bases are a match to TRBD2. Germline V lookup: CDR1 DFQATT, CDR2 SNEGSKA (reference sequence). The CDR3 consists of 13 residues. CDR3 protein: CSAPSGATYEQHF. DNA of the CDR3: TGCAGTGCTCCAAGCGGGGCTACCTACGAGCAGCACTTC.

The sample holds many counts of this clonotype. The rearrangement links TRBV27 to TRBJ1-5; D is undetermined. The germline gives CDR1 MNHEY, CDR2 SMNVEV (reference sequence). The germline V and J ends were trimmed by 2 bases and 3 bases, with 5 bases remaining between them. There are 13 residues in the CDR3. The CDR3 DNA reads TGTGCCAGCAGTTTAGGGTTCAATCAGCCCCAGCATTTT. This translates into CASSLGFNQPQHF.

Only a few counts were recorded for this clonotype. The chain has TRBV19 and TRBJ1-1, with D hard to call. V was shortened by 1 base and J by 7 bases, with 7 bases between the two germline ends. The length of the CDR3 is 12 residues. Per germline, CDR1 LNHDA and CDR2 SQIVND (reference sequence). The CDR3 nucleotides are TGTGCCAGTAGTATAGGAGGCTTTGAAGCTTTCTTT. As protein: CASSIGGFEAFF.

The gene calls are TRBV3-1 and TRBJ2-5; D possibly corresponds to TRBD1 (5 bases). Germline V gene lookup returns CDR1 LGHDT and CDR2 YNNKEL (reference sequence). CDR3 length: 11 amino acids. The germline V and J ends were trimmed by 1 base and 13 bases, with 10 bases remaining between them. The CDR3 loop reads CASSQGQTVYF. Written as DNA, the CDR3 is TGTGCCAGCAGCCAAGGACAGACCGTGTACTTC.

In this sample, this clonotype turned up many times. V and J are TRBV7-9 and TRBJ1-4; 7 positions agree with TRBD1. The V and J ends lost 4 bases and 4 bases, in that order; junction bases with no gene match: 9. The germline V gene encodes CDR1 SEHNR and CDR2 FQNEAQ (reference sequence). There are 16 residues in the CDR3. The CDR3 region is CASSSWGRGLNEKLFF. CDR3 bases: TGTGCCAGCAGCTCCTGGGGGAGGGGGCTTAATGAAAAACTGTTTTTT.

V usage is TRBV6-5 and J usage is TRBJ1-2; D not certain. V lost 8 bases to trimming and J lost 0 bases, with 25 bases between them. This CDR3 region has 18 residues. Germline values: CDR1 MNHEY, CDR2 SVGAGI. As DNA, the CDR3 is TGTGCCAGCGGCTACGAGGTTCTCAGAGTGACTGCTAACTATGGCTACACCTTC. As protein: CASGYEVLRVTANYGYTF.

This clonotype has just a few counts. The chain has TRBV6-1 and TRBJ2-2; possible D gene TRBD1, 6 bases. This CDR3 has 18 amino acids. CDR1 is MNHNS, CDR2 SASEGT, per germline. V gave up 6 bases and J gave up 4 bases, with 24 bases separating them. The CDR3 DNA reads as TGTGCCAGCAGCGAAACTGGGACATACTCTCGTTCCACCGGGGAGCTGTTTTTT. Translation gives CASSETGTYSRSTGELFF.

This clonotype appeared a few times. The chain links TRBV12-3 or TRBV12-4 to TRBJ1-5, with 7 bases lining up with TRBD1. This CDR3 is 14 amino acids long. V shed 6 bases, J shed 3 bases, and the junction held 5 bases outside the gene matches. The CDR3 region has the DNA TGTGCCAGCAGGTCCGGGACAGACAATCAGCCCCAGCATTTT. Amino acids: CASRSGTDNQPQHF.

The chain is built from TRBV6-1 and TRBJ2-7; D possibly corresponds to TRBD2 (6 bases). Germline CDR1 and CDR2: MNHNS and SASEGT. CDR3 length equals 15 residues. V lost 6 bases, J lost 4 bases, and 19 bases lay in between. The CDR3 protein is CASSPVGAGRYEQYF. The DNA of the CDR3 is TGTGCCAGCAGCCCGGTAGGGGCGGGACGTTACGAGCAGTACTTC.